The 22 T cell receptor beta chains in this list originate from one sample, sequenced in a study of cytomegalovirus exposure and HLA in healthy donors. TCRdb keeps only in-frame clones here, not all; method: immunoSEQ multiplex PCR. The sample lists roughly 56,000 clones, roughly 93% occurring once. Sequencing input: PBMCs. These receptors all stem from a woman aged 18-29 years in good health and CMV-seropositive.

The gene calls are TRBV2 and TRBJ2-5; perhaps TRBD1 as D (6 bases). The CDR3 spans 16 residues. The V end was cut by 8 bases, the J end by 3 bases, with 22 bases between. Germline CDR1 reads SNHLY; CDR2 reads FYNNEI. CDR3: CASANRPGQLKETQYF. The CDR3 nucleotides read TGTGCCAGCGCTAACCGTCCCGGACAGCTAAAAGAGACCCAGTACTTC.

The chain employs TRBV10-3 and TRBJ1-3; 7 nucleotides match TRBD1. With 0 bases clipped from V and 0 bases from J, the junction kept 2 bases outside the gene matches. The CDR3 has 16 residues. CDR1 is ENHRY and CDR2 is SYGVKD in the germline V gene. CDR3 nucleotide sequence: TGTGCCATCAGTGAGTCAGGGGGCCTCTCTGGAAACACCATATATTTT. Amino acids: CAISESGGLSGNTIYF.

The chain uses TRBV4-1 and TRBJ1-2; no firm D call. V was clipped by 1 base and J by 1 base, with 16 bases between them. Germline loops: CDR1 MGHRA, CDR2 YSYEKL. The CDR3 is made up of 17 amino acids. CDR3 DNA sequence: TGCGCCAGCAGCCAAGTGGGCGGGCAGGCATATAACTATGGCTACACCTTC. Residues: CASSQVGGQAYNYGYTF.

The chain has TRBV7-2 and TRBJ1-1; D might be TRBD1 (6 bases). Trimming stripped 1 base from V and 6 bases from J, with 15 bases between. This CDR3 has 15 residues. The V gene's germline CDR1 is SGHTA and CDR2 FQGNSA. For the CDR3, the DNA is TGTGCCAGCAGCTTAGTCGTCCTCAGGGGCGCTGAAGCTTTCTTT. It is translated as CASSLVVLRGAEAFF.

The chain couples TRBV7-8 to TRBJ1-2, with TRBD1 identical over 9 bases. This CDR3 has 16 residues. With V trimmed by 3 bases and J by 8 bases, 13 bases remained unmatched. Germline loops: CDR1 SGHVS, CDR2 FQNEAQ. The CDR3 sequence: CASSFWDRVALGGYTF. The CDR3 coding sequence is TGTGCCAGCAGCTTCTGGGACAGGGTCGCCCTGGGAGGCTACACCTTC.

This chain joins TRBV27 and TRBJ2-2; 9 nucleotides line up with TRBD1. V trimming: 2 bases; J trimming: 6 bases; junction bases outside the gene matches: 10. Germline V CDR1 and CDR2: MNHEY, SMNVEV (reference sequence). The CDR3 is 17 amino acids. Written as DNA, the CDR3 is TGTGCCAGCAGTTTAAATGCTCCCTACAGGGGGCCCGGGGAGCTGTTTTTT. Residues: CASSLNAPYRGPGELFF.

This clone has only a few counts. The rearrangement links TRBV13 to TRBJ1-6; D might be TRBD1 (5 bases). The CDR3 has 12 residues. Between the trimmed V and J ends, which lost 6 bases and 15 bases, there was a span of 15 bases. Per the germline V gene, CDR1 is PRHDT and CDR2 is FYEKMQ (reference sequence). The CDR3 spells CASSPTQGSLHF. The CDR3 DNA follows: TGTGCCAGCAGTCCAACGCAGGGTAGCCTCCACTTT.

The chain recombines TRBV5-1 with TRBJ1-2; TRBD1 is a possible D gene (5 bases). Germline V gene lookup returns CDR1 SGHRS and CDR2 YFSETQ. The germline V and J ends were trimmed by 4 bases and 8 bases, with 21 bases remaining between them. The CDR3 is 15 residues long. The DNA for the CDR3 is TGCGCCAGCAGCCTGGGGGTTCCAGGCGCTCACGGCTACACCTTC. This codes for CASSLGVPGAHGYTF.

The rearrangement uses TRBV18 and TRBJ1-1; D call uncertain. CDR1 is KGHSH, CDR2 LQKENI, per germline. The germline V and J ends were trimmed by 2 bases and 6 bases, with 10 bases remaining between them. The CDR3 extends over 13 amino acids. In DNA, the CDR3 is TGTGCCAGCTCACCATTAGAGTTTGCTGAAGCTTTCTTT. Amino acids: CASSPLEFAEAFF.

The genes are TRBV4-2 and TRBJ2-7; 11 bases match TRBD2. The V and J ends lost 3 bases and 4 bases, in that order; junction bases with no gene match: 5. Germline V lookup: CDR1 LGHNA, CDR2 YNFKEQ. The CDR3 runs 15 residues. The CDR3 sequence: CASSQVAGGPYEQYF. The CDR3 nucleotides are TGTGCCAGCAGCCAGGTAGCGGGGGGGCCTTACGAGCAGTACTTC.

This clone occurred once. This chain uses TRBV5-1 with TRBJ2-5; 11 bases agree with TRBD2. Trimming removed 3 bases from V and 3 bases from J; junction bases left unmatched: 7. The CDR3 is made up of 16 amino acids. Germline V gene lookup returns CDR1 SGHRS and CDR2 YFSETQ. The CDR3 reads CASSSLAGGPKETQYF. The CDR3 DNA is TGCGCCAGCAGCTCATTAGCGGGGGGGCCTAAAGAGACCCAGTACTTC.

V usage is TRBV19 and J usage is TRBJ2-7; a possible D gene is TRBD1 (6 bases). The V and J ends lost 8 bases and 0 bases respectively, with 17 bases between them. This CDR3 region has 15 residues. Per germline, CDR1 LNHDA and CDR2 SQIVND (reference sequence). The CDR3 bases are TGTGCCAGTGGACAGTCCGGGTCCTTCTCCTACGAGCAGTACTTC. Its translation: CASGQSGSFSYEQYF.

This CDR3 is CASSGGGDPSGELFF. CDR3 sequence (DNA): TGTGCCAGCAGCGGAGGGGGCGACCCCTCCGGGGAGCTGTTTTTT. The rearrangement links TRBV7-2 to TRBJ2-2, with TRBD1 as a possible D gene (7 bases). Trimming pared 5 bases from V and 6 bases from J, leaving 16 bases between. Germline V gene lookup returns CDR1 SGHTA and CDR2 FQGNSA. The CDR3 loop spans 15 amino acids.

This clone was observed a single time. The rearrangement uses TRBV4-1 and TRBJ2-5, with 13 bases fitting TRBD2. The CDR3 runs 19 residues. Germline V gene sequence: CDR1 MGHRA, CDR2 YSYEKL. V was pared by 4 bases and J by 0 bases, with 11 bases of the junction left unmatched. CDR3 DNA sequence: TGCGCCAGCAGCCGCCTATATGGGACTAGCGGGGCGAACCAAGAGACCCAGTACTTC. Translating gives CASSRLYGTSGANQETQYF.

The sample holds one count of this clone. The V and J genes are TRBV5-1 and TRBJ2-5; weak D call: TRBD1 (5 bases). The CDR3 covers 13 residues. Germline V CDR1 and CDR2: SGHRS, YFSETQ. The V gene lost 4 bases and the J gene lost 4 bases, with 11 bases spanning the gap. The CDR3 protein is CASSADTIETQYF. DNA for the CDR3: TGCGCCAGCAGCGCGGACACCATAGAGACCCAGTACTTC.

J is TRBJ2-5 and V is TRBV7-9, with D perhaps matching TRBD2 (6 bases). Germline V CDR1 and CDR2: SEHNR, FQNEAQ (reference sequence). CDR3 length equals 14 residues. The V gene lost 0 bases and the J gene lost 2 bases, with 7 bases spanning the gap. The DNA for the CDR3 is TGTGCCAGCAGCTTAGCTGGGGGGCAAGAGACCCAGTACTTC. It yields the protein CASSLAGGQETQYF.

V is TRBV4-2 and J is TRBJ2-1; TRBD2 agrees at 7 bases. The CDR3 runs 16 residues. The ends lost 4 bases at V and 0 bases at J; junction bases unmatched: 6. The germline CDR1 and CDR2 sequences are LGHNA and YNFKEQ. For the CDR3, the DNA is TGTGCCAGCAGCCCGAATGGGGGGGGCTCCTACAATGAGCAGTTCTTC. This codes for CASSPNGGGSYNEQFF.

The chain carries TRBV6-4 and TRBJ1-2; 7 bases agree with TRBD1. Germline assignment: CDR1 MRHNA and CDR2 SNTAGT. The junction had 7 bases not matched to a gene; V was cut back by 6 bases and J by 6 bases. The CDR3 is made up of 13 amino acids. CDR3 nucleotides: TGTGCCAGCAGAGATACAGGGGACCATGGCTACACCTTC. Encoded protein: CASRDTGDHGYTF.

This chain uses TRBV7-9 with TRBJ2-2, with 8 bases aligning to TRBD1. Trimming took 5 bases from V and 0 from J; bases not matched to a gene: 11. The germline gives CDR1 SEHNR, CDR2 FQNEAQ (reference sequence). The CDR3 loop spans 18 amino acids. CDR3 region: CASSPDVGQGPNTGELFF. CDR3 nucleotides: TGTGCCAGCAGCCCAGACGTCGGACAGGGCCCGAACACCGGGGAGCTGTTTTTT.

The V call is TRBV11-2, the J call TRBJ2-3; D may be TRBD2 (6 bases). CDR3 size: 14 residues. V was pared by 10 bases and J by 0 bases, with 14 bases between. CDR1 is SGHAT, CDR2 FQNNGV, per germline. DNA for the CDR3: TGTGCCACCAAGGAGGGCGTGAGCACAGATACGCAGTATTTT. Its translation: CATKEGVSTDTQYF.

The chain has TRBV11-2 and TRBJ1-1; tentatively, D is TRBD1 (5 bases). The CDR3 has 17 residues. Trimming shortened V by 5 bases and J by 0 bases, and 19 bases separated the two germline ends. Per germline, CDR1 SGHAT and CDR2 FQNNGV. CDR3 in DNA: TGTGCCAGCAGCAAATCCCTATTCGACAGCTTGAACACTGAAGCTTTCTTT. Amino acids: CASSKSLFDSLNTEAFF.

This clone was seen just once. The CDR3 here is CASSSSGGSYEQYF. In DNA, the CDR3 is TGTGCCAGCAGTTCTAGCGGGGGGTCCTACGAGCAGTACTTC. The V gene is TRBV6-6, the J gene TRBJ2-7; 11 nucleotides agree with TRBD2. Germline V lookup: CDR1 MNHNY, CDR2 SVGAGI (reference sequence). There are 14 residues in the CDR3. With 4 bases clipped from V and 1 base from J, the junction kept 0 bases outside the gene matches.